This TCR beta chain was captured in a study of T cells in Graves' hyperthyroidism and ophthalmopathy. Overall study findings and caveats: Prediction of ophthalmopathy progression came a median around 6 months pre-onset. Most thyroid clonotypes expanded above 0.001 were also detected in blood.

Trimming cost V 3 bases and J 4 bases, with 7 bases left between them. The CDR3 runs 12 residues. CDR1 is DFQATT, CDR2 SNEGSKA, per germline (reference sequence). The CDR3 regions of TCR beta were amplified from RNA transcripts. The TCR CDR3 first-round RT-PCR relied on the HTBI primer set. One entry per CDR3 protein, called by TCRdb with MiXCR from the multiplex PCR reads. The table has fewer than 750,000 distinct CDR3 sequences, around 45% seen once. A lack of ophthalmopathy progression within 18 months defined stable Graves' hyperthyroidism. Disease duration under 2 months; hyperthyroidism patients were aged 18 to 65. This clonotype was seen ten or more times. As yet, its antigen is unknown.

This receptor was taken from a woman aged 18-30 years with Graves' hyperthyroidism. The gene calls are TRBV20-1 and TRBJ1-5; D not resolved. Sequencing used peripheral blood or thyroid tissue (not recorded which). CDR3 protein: CSARKQNQPQHF. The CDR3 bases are TGCAGTGCTAGGAAACAGAATCAGCCCCAGCATTTT.